Sequencing of this T cell receptor beta chain was carried out in a study of blood T cell repertoires in COVID-19 (dated by TCRdb to the early 2020s). In terms of the full investigation: Samples from collaborators originated in the United States, Italy and Spain and spanned both the acute and convalescent phases of COVID-19. The prospective study material was composed of cDNA or gDNA derived from T cells, B-cell-depleted T cells, or PBMCs. Subjects who had been exposed to COVID-19, were actively infected with it, or had recovered from it provided the deeply sampled blood TCRbeta repertoires that made up the dataset. The repertoires were made available in a free public database intended to serve as a resource for research on the immune response to SARS-CoV-2. The samples were drawn from the first 160 participants of the ongoing ImmuneRACE study and from 1,200 or so subjects provided by 6 global collaborators. A de-identified subject ID, COVID-19 status, age in years and sex were almost always included in the sample metadata. Where available, HLA class I and class II types were obtained from metadata supplied by the sample provider rather than from assay-based typing. What the work shows at the level of the full study, not this receptor alone: Clinical and demographic metadata were provided uncurated, with the amount varying by source and participant.

Collaborating institutions collected whole blood in K2EDTA tubes following their own protocols. For TCRbeta analysis, collaborator samples were shipped as frozen whole blood, as isolated PBMCs, or as DNA extracted from either sample type. From the cysteine through the phenylalanine, the CDR3 covers 14 amino acids. Left in the record is the CDR3 DNA by itself, 42 bases read in frame from the first base. From a lookup of the germline V gene, CDR1 and CDR2 are LGHNA and YSLEER. V drops 0 bases and J drops 6 bases, leaving 8 bases in between. This clone is described as medium-sized (0.01 to 0.1%). The antigen it binds to is not known. Base-call qualities are not available, and no considerably larger clone is one nucleotide away. TCRbeta CDR3 regions were amplified from genomic DNA by means of the immunoSEQ Assay, a bias-controlled multiplex PCR. The paper's data handling went like this. Nucleated cell counts per sample were estimated from amplification of reference gene primers within the assay. To quantify the absolute abundance of each unique TCRbeta CDR3 rearrangement, sequence reads were collapsed and filtered. For each sample, productive Simpson clonality was calculated as the square root of Simpson's diversity index across productive rearrangements. TCRdb obtained this table from immuneACCESS and retained in-frame rearrangements with V and J assigned. These tables miss some clones; where compared with another copy, unresolved V genes account for less than half of the shortfall, and the remainder is unexplained. The DNA was the basis for D and trimming; V, J and clone size are from that table. This sample holds roughly 63,000 clones; 75% to 90% were observed only once. The ten largest clonotypes hold about 7.4% of the sample.

The rearranged chain carries TRBV4-3 and TRBJ1-4; no D segment can be confidently identified. The clonotype originates from a man aged 45-65 years with active COVID-19. Source material: peripheral blood. The CDR3 region has the sequence CASSQDFRDEKLFF. The nucleotide sequence is given as TGCGCCAGCAGCCAAGATTTTCGGGATGAAAAACTGTTTTTT.